This T cell receptor (beta chain) was recorded in a study of breast tumors, draining lymph nodes, adjacent tissues. There are 14 residues in the CDR3. The ends lost 3 bases at V and 10 bases at J; junction bases unmatched: 8. Germline assignment: CDR1 DFQATT and CDR2 SNEGSKA (reference sequence). Breast cancer patients provided tissue from their axillary draining lymph nodes. This clonotype was observed many times. The antigen is not known. Study outcomes and limitations: Compared with lymph nodes, tumors were less diverse; compared with nontumor tissue, more.

TCRdb ran MiXCR on the multiplex PCR reads and lists one entry per CDR3 protein. The sample consists of nearly 200,000 distinct CDR3 sequences, about 32% of them appearing once. This TCR came from a female donor with breast cancer. Some clones in this sample may be carry-over from other donors' samples. J is TRBJ2-1 and V is TRBV20-1; 11 bases match TRBD2. The sample taken for sequencing was axillary lymph node tissue. The CDR3 DNA reads as TGCAGTGCTAGCTTAGCGGGGGGGTTTTGGGAGCAGTTCTTC. It translates to CSASLAGGFWEQFF.